This is a list of T cell receptor beta chains from one sample in a study of blood T cell repertoires in COVID-19. Repertoires were generated with immunoSEQ multiplex PCR, while TCRdb's copy carries only in-frame clones and drops some. The repertoire includes 200,000 to 250,000 clones, just under 85% of them detected once, and 5.5% to 7.5% sits in the top ten. Material: peripheral blood. The receptor source for this set is an older woman with active or convalescent COVID-19. Both conserved end residues are part of each CDR3. Fields, in order: V gene, clone size, J gene, D gene, CDR3 protein, CDR3 DNA. A D gene is named only where the DNA matches it firmly. Some rows mark clone size as missing; the rest say once, few, many or name a class of expanded clone.

>TRBV5-1|NA|TRBJ2-3|TRBD2
CASSITSGVSTDTQYF
TGCGCCAGCAGCATCACTAGCGGGGTATCCACAGATACGCAGTATTTT
>TRBV11-3|NA|TRBJ2-3|TRBD2
CASSPFSGGATDTQYF
TGTGCCAGCAGCCCCTTTAGCGGGGGGGCAACGGATACGCAGTATTTT
>TRBV6-5|once|TRBJ1-6|TRBD1
CASRRDRYNSPLHF
TGTGCCAGCAGGAGGGACAGGTATAATTCACCCCTCCACTTT
>TRBV7-9|NA|TRBJ1-5|NA
CASTFHGAPDQPQHF
TGTGCCAGCACCTTTCATGGGGCCCCCGATCAGCCCCAGCATTTT
>TRBV7-8|few|TRBJ1-5|NA
CASSPAGGNQPQHF
TGTGCCAGCAGCCCCGCGGGGGGCAATCAGCCCCAGCATTTT
>TRBV5-1|NA|TRBJ2-2|NA
CASTPGSPQDTNTGELFF
TGCGCCAGCACCCCGGGCAGCCCACAGGATACGAACACCGGGGAGCTGTTTTTT
>TRBV5-6|NA|TRBJ1-1|NA
CASSFSGNTEAFF
TGTGCCAGCAGCTTCTCGGGGAACACTGAAGCTTTCTTT
>TRBV27|NA|TRBJ1-2|NA
CASSLYSGGFREDYGYTF
TGTGCCAGCAGCCTATACTCGGGGGGGTTCAGGGAGGACTATGGCTACACCTTC
>TRBV18|NA|TRBJ2-1|TRBD2
CASSRPGLAGNEQFF
TGTGCCAGCTCACGACCGGGACTAGCGGGAAATGAGCAGTTCTTC
>TRBV24-1|NA|TRBJ2-6|TRBD1
CATSDPNGDRGLGANVLTF
TGTGCCACCAGTGATCCTAACGGGGACAGGGGTCTGGGGGCCAACGTCCTGACTTTC
>TRBV7-2|NA|TRBJ2-2|NA
CASSLRGTRLANTGELFF
TGTGCCAGCAGCTTAAGAGGTACACGCCTCGCGAACACCGGGGAGCTGTTTTTT
>TRBV2|NA|TRBJ1-1|NA
CASSGLEESTEAFF
TGTGCCAGCAGTGGTCTTGAGGAAAGCACTGAAGCTTTCTTT
>TRBV3-1/TRBV3-2|NA|TRBJ1-1|TRBD1
CASSLDTDRDEAFF
TGTGCCAGCAGCCTCGATACGGACAGGGATGAAGCTTTCTTT
>TRBV5-1|NA|TRBJ2-2|TRBD1
CASGQGVNTGELFF
TGCGCCAGCGGACAGGGGGTTAACACCGGGGAGCTGTTTTTT
>TRBV19|NA|TRBJ2-7|TRBD2
CASSIAAGESYEQYF
TGTGCCAGTAGTATAGCAGCGGGAGAGTCCTACGAGCAGTACTTC
>TRBV7-2|NA|TRBJ2-7|TRBD1
CASSQWSGTGYEQYF
TGTGCCAGCAGCCAGTGGTCGGGGACAGGTTACGAGCAGTACTTC
>TRBV3-1/TRBV3-2|once|TRBJ1-4|NA
CASSHLIGGTENEKLFF
TGTGCCAGCAGCCACCTAATAGGAGGGACCGAGAATGAAAAACTGTTTTTT
>TRBV7-2|NA|TRBJ2-6|NA
CASSLQQAGANVLTF
TGTGCCAGCAGCTTACAACAAGCTGGGGCCAACGTCCTGACTTTC
>TRBV28|NA|TRBJ1-6|NA
CASTPGGTAPLHF
TGTGCCAGCACCCCTGGGGGCACCGCACCCCTCCACTTT
>TRBV7-9|NA|TRBJ1-2|NA
CASSLGADSLAGYTF
TGTGCCAGCAGCTTAGGGGCCGACAGCTTGGCTGGCTACACCTTC
>TRBV11-2|NA|TRBJ1-1|NA
CASSLGSRGHTEAFF
TGTGCCAGCAGCTTAGGGTCCAGGGGACACACTGAAGCTTTCTTT
>TRBV2|NA|TRBJ2-7|NA
CASSLAYEQYF
TGTGCCAGCAGTCTAGCTTACGAGCAGTACTTC
>TRBV29-1|NA|TRBJ2-1|TRBD2
CSVVETGGVQFF
TGCAGCGTTGTAGAAACCGGGGGGGTGCAGTTCTTC
>TRBV7-9|few|TRBJ2-1|NA
CASSLGPSHRDEQFF
TGTGCCAGCAGCTTAGGGCCTAGCCATCGCGATGAGCAGTTCTTC
>TRBV5-1|few|TRBJ2-3|NA
CASSLGRPRGLGTDTQYF
TGCGCCAGCAGCTTGGGGCGACCTAGGGGACTGGGCACAGATACGCAGTATTTT
>TRBV5-1|once|TRBJ1-2|NA
CASRTTGSGIHGYTF
TGCGCCAGCAGAACAACGGGGTCGGGTATCCATGGCTACACCTTC
>TRBV28|once|TRBJ2-1|TRBD2
CASRIAGGSYNEQFF
TGTGCCAGCAGGATCGCGGGGGGCTCCTACAATGAGCAGTTCTTC
>TRBV11-2|NA|TRBJ2-1|NA
CASSLGGSHEQFF
TGTGCCAGCAGCTTAGGTGGTAGCCATGAGCAGTTCTTC
>TRBV4-2|NA|TRBJ2-2|TRBD1
CASSQDRGDTGELFF
TGTGCCAGCAGCCAGGACAGGGGGGACACCGGGGAGCTGTTTTTT
>TRBV4-2|NA|TRBJ2-1|TRBD2
CASSRPSGGSYNEQFF
TGTGCCAGCAGCCGGCCAAGCGGGGGATCCTACAATGAGCAGTTCTTC
>TRBV19|NA|TRBJ2-7|NA
CASSMRGSSYEQYF
TGTGCCAGTAGTATGAGGGGGAGCTCCTACGAGCAGTACTTC
>TRBV12-2|few|TRBJ1-3|NA
CASRPGTAGNTIYF
TGTGCAAGTCGCCCCGGGACAGCTGGAAACACCATATATTTT
>TRBV9|NA|TRBJ1-3|TRBD1
CASSAQGQVFSGNTIYF
TGTGCCAGCAGCGCCCAGGGACAGGTATTCTCTGGAAACACCATATATTTT
>TRBV10-3|NA|TRBJ2-3|NA
CAISGTSSTDTQYF
TGTGCCATCAGCGGGACTTCAAGCACAGATACGCAGTATTTT
>TRBV18|NA|TRBJ1-2|NA
CASSPDQGSYGYTF
TGTGCCAGCTCACCAGACCAGGGTTCCTATGGCTACACCTTC
>TRBV14|NA|TRBJ2-3|TRBD2
CASSLPRGGNTDTQYF
TGTGCCAGCAGCCTACCTCGGGGGGGGAACACAGATACGCAGTATTTT
>TRBV19|once|TRBJ2-2|TRBD2
CASTLSPGLAGPGELFF
TGTGCCAGTACCCTCTCCCCCGGACTAGCGGGACCCGGGGAGCTGTTTTTT
>TRBV24-1|once|TRBJ2-7|TRBD2
CATGGTSGNSYEQYF
TGTGCCACCGGGGGGACTAGCGGTAACTCCTACGAGCAGTACTTC
>TRBV6-5|NA|TRBJ2-3|TRBD2
CASSYGRGSTDTQYF
TGTGCCAGCAGTTATGGGAGGGGAAGCACAGATACGCAGTATTTT
>TRBV5-5|NA|TRBJ1-6|NA
CASSKGQGAYDNPPLHF
TGTGCCAGCAGCAAAGGACAAGGAGCGTACGACAACCCACCCCTCCACTTT
>TRBV2|NA|TRBJ2-3|TRBD2
CASSLGLAGGADTQYF
TGTGCCAGCAGTCTCGGACTAGCGGGGGGAGCAGATACGCAGTATTTT
>TRBV6-6|NA|TRBJ1-1|TRBD1
CASTTDRGAEAFF
TGTGCCAGCACCACTGACAGGGGGGCTGAAGCTTTCTTT